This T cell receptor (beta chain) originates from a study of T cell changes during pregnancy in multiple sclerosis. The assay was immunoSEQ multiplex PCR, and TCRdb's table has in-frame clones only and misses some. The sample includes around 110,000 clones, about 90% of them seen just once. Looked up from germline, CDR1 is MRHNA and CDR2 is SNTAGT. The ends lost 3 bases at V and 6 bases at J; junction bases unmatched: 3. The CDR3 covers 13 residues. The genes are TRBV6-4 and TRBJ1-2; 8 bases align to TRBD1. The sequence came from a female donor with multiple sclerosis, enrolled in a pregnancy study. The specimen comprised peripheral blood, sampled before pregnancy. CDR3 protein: CASSEQGGHGYTF. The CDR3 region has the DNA TGTGCCAGCAGTGAACAGGGGGGACATGGCTACACCTTC.